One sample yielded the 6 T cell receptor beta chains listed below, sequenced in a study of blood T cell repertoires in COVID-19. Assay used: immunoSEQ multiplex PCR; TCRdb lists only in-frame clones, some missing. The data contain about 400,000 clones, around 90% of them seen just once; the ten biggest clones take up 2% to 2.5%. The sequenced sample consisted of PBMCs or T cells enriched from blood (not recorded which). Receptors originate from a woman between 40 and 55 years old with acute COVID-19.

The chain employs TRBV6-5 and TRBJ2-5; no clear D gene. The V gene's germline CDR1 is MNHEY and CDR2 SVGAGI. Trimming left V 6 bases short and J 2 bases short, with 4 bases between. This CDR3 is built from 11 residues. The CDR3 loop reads CASSLQETQYF. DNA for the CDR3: TGTGCCAGCAGCCTTCAAGAGACCCAGTACTTC.

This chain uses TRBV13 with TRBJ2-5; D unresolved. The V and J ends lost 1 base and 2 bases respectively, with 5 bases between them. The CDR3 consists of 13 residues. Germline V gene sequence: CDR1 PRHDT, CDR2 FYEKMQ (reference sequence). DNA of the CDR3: TGTGCCAGCAGCTTAGCGAGGCAAGAGACCCAGTACTTC. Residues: CASSLARQETQYF.

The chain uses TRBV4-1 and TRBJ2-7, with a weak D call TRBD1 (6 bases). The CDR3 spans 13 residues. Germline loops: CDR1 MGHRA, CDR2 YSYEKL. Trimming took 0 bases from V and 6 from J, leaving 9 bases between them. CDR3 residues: CASSQEQGFEQYF. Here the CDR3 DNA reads TGCGCCAGCAGCCAAGAGCAGGGGTTCGAGCAGTACTTC.

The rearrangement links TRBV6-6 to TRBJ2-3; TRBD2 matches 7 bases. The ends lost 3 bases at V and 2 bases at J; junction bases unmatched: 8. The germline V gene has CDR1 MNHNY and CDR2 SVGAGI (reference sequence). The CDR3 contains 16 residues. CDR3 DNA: TGTGCCAGCAGTTATTTCGTAGCGGGCTCCACAGATACGCAGTATTTT. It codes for CASSYFVAGSTDTQYF.

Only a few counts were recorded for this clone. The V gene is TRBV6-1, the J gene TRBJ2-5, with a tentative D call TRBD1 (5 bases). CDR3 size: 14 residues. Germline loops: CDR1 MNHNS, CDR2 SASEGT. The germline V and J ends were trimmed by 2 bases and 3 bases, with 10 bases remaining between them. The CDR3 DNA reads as TGTGCCAGCAGTGAACAAAGGGGCAAAGAGACCCAGTACTTC. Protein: CASSEQRGKETQYF.

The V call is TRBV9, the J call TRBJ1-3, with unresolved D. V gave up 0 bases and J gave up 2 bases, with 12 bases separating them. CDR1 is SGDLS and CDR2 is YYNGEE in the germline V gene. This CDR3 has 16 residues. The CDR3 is CASSVGQDVAGNTIYF. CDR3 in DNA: TGTGCCAGCAGCGTAGGGCAGGATGTTGCTGGAAACACCATATATTTT.